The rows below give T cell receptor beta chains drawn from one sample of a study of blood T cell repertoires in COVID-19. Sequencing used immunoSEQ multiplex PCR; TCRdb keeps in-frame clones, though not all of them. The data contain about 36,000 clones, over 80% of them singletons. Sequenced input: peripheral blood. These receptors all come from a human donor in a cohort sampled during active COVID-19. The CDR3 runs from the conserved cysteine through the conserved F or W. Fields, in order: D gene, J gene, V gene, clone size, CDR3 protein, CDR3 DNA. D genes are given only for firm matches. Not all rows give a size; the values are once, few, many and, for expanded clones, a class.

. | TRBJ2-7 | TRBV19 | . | CASSILGGEQYF | TGTGCCAGTAGTATTTTGGGGGGAGAGCAGTACTTC
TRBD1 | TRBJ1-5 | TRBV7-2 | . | CASSDPRQGSVQPQHF | TGTGCCAGCAGCGATCCTCGACAGGGCAGTGTTCAGCCCCAGCATTTT
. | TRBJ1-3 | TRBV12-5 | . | CASGLGPALTVTGNTIYF | TGTGCTAGTGGTTTGGGCCCAGCTTTGACAGTGACTGGAAACACCATATATTTT
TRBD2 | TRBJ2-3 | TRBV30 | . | CAWNPAGMSTDTQYF | TGTGCCTGGAACCCAGCGGGGATGAGCACAGATACGCAGTATTTT
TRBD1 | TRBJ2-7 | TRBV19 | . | CASSSPGTGLYEQYF | TGTGCCAGTAGTTCGCCGGGGACAGGCCTATACGAGCAGTACTTC
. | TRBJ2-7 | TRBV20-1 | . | CSAPRGSEQYF | TGCAGTGCCCCCCGGGGGAGTGAGCAGTACTTC
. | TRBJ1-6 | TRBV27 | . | CASSFKPQGHNSPLHF | TGTGCCAGCAGTTTCAAGCCGCAGGGGCATAATTCACCCCTCCACTTT
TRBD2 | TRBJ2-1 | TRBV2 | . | CASSDGGNEQFF | TGTGCCAGCAGTGACGGGGGGAATGAGCAGTTCTTC
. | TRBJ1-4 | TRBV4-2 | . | CASSQDRGGNWKKLFF | TGTGCCAGCAGCCAAGACCGTGGGGGGAACTGGAAAAAACTGTTTTTT
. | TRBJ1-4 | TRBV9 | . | CASSVESGVLGNEKLFF | TGTGCCAGCAGCGTAGAGTCAGGGGTGTTGGGGAATGAAAAACTGTTTTTT
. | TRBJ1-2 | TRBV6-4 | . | CASSADTRDGYTF | TGTGCCAGCAGCGCCGACACTCGTGATGGCTACACCTTC
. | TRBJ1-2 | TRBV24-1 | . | CATSDPKSPEGYGYTF | TGTGCCACCAGTGATCCAAAATCTCCGGAGGGCTATGGCTACACCTTC
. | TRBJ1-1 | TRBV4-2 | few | CASSPNRDGTEAFF | TGTGCCAGCAGCCCGAACAGGGATGGGACTGAAGCTTTCTTT
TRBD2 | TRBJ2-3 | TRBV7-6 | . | CASSLGPSQRGSTDTQYF | TGTGCCAGCAGCTTAGGGCCGTCTCAGCGGGGGTCTACAGATACGCAGTATTTT
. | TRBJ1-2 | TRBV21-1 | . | CASSFRDTSFPNYGYTF | TGTGCCAGCAGCTTCCGGGACACCTCTTTTCCTAACTATGGCTACACCTTC
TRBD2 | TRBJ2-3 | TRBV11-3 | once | CASSLSLILAGGRTDTQYF | TGTGCCAGCAGCTTAAGCCTGATTCTAGCGGGGGGGCGGACAGATACGCAGTATTTT
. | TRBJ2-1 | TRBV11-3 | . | CASSFRTGRLSYAGEQFF | TGTGCCAGCAGCTTTAGGACAGGCCGCCTTTCCTACGCGGGGGAGCAGTTCTTC
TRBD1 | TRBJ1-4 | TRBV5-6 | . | CASSLGRGRPEKLFF | TGTGCCAGCAGCTTGGGAAGGGGGCGTCCCGAAAAACTGTTTTTT
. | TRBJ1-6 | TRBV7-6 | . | CASSPSPAVNSPLHF | TGTGCCAGCAGCCCATCCCCGGCGGTGAATTCACCCCTCCACTTT
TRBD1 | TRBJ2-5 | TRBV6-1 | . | CASSGIRDRALKETQYF | TGTGCCAGCAGTGGAATTAGGGACAGGGCACTCAAAGAGACCCAGTACTTC
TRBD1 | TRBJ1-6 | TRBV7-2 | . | CASSVNYRGSNSPLHF | TGTGCCAGCAGCGTCAACTACAGGGGGAGCAATTCACCCCTCCACTTT
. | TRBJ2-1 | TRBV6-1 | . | CASSDGGSSYNEQFF | TGTGCCAGCAGTGACGGGGGAAGCTCCTACAATGAGCAGTTCTTC
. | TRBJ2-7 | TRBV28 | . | CASSFLRQGIYEQYF | TGTGCCAGCAGTTTTCTCCGGCAGGGTATCTACGAGCAGTACTTC
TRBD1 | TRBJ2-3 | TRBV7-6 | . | CASSLNRDRSTDTQYF | TGTGCCAGCAGCTTAAACCGGGACAGATCCACAGATACGCAGTATTTT
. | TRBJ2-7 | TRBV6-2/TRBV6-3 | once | CASSWTATYEQYF | TGTGCCAGCAGTTGGACAGCTACCTACGAGCAGTACTTC
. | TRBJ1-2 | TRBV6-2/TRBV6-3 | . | CASSYGGSDYGYTF | TGTGCCAGCAGTTACGGGGGGTCCGACTATGGCTACACCTTC
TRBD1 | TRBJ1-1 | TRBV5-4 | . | CASSLGQGGWDTEAFF | TGTGCCAGCAGCCTAGGACAGGGGGGTTGGGACACTGAAGCTTTCTTT
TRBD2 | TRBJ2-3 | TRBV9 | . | CASTLAGGLDDTQYF | TGTGCCAGCACCCTCGCGGGGGGATTAGACGATACGCAGTATTTT
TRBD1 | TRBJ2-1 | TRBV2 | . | CASNPDRGHSNEQFF | TGTGCCAGCAACCCCGACAGGGGGCATAGCAATGAGCAGTTCTTC
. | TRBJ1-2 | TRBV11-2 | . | CASSLDGAPSSGYTF | TGTGCCAGCAGCTTAGATGGGGCGCCGTCGAGTGGCTACACCTTC
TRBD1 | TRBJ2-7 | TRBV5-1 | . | CASSQRGGQAYEQYF | TGCGCCAGCAGCCAACGGGGTGGACAGGCCTACGAGCAGTACTTC
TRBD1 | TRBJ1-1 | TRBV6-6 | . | CASSSGQGATEAFF | TGTGCCAGCAGTTCGGGACAGGGGGCAACTGAAGCTTTCTTT
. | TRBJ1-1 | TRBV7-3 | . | CASSSQTANTEAFF | TGTGCCAGCAGTTCGCAGACAGCGAACACTGAAGCTTTCTTT
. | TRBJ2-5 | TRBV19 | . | CASSDQGRRTETQYF | TGTGCCAGTAGTGACCAGGGGCGGAGGACAGAGACCCAGTACTTC